These 26 T cell receptor beta chains share one sample of origin, sequenced in a study of T cells of healthy individuals (dated by TCRdb to about 2018). Preparation of the library involved 5' RACE. Data came from an Illumina MiSeq. TCRdb trimmed the raw reads at Q25, called clones with MiXCR and kept productive beta chains. Each entry merges the rows of one CDR3 protein and shows their most common DNA and genes. This sample lists 53,000 or so distinct CDR3 sequences; about 15% were detected once. 15% to 20% of the sample comes from the top ten. Source of these receptors: a human donor in good health.

The V and J genes are TRBV6-2 or TRBV6-3 and TRBJ1-4; no firm D call. Germline lookup yields CDR1 MNHEY and CDR2 SVGEGT. The V gene lost 8 bases and the J gene lost 6 bases, with 4 bases spanning the gap. The CDR3 extends over 10 amino acids. CDR3 protein: CASGYEKLFF. The CDR3 DNA is TGTGCCAGCGGATATGAAAAACTGTTTTTT.

This clonotype came up a few times. The CDR3 sequence: CASSSLAKRNEQFF. The CDR3 nucleotides read TGTGCCAGCAGTTCCCTTGCTAAGAGGAATGAGCAGTTCTTC. J is TRBJ2-1 and V is TRBV7-2; D not certain. V lost 6 bases and J 7 bases, leaving 16 bases between the germline ends. CDR1 is SGHTA, CDR2 FQGNSA, per germline. The CDR3 loop spans 14 amino acids.

This clonotype occurred a few times. The chain links TRBV4-3 to TRBJ2-7; 8 bases match TRBD2. CDR1 and CDR2 from the germline V gene are LGHNA and YSLEER. Unmatched junction bases numbered 10, after V lost 1 base and J lost 5 bases. The CDR3 totals 16 residues. CDR3 in amino acids: CASSQARRSGGDEQYF. For the CDR3, the DNA is TGCGCCAGCAGCCAAGCTCGGCGTTCCGGGGGGGACGAGCAGTACTTC.

This clonotype was counted at least ten times. The CDR3 nucleotides are TGTGCCAGCAGCTCCCCCAATCAGCCCCAGCATTTT. It translates to CASSSPNQPQHF. The V and J genes are TRBV7-2 and TRBJ1-5; D is ambiguous. V lost 4 bases, J lost 3 bases, and 4 bases lay in between. The CDR3 is 12 residues long. Germline loops: CDR1 SGHTA, CDR2 FQGNSA.

The chain is built from TRBV2 and TRBJ2-3, with D unresolved. V was shortened by 9 bases and J by 6 bases, with 10 bases between the two germline ends. The CDR3 has 11 residues. Per germline, CDR1 SNHLY and CDR2 FYNNEI. CDR3 amino acids: CARQMGDTQYF. CDR3 nucleotides: TGTGCCAGGCAAATGGGTGATACGCAGTATTTT.

This clonotype was detected only a few times. The chain combines TRBV5-5 with TRBJ1-1, with unresolved D. The V and J ends lost 0 bases and 0 bases respectively, with 9 bases between them. The CDR3 runs to 15 residues. The germline CDR1 and CDR2 sequences are SGHKS and YYEKEE (reference sequence). CDR3 DNA sequence: TGTGCCAGCAGCTTGGAAGGGTACGTGAACACTGAAGCTTTCTTT. Its protein product is CASSLEGYVNTEAFF.

In its sample, this clonotype was seen many times. The chain uses TRBV27 and TRBJ2-1; D remains unclear. The CDR3 totals 12 residues. Trimming pared 8 bases from V and 7 bases from J, leaving 12 bases between. Germline V gene sequence: CDR1 MNHEY, CDR2 SMNVEV (reference sequence). The CDR3 region is CASGLVSNEQFF. The CDR3 region has the DNA TGTGCCAGCGGGCTAGTCAGTAATGAGCAGTTCTTC.

In this sample, this clonotype turned up many times. The V and J genes are TRBV20-1 and TRBJ1-6; no definite D call. Trimming cost V 0 bases and J 0 bases, with 18 bases left between them. Per the germline V gene, CDR1 is DFQATT and CDR2 is SNEGSKA (reference sequence). The CDR3 contains 19 residues. The chain's CDR3 is CSARDPRFTMSSYNSPLHF. The DNA of the CDR3 is TGCAGTGCTAGAGATCCCCGGTTCACCATGAGCTCCTATAATTCACCCCTCCACTTT.

The chain links TRBV3-1 to TRBJ2-3; 9 nucleotides align to TRBD1. Germline loops: CDR1 LGHDT, CDR2 YNNKEL (reference sequence). CDR3 length: 16 amino acids. The ends lost 4 bases at V and 4 bases at J; junction bases unmatched: 9. CDR3 sequence reads: CASSRGTGQDPDTQYF. The CDR3 coding sequence is TGTGCCAGCAGCCGAGGGACAGGGCAAGATCCAGATACGCAGTATTTT.

This clonotype was seen more than once but under ten times. The chain recombines TRBV2 with TRBJ1-2, with a weak D call TRBD1 (5 bases). Between the trimmed V and J ends, which lost 9 bases and 5 bases, there was a span of 16 bases. The CDR3 has 13 residues. The V gene's germline CDR1 is SNHLY and CDR2 FYNNEI. The CDR3 DNA follows: TGTGCCAGAGCTGTGGTGGGGGAGTATGGCTACACCTTC. This translates into CARAVVGEYGYTF.

The chain carries TRBV10-3 and TRBJ2-3; 7 nucleotides agree with TRBD1. Germline V gives CDR1 ENHRY, CDR2 SYGVKD. This CDR3 is 14 amino acids long. V was clipped by 6 bases and J by 4 bases; unmatched bases: 7. The CDR3, as DNA: TGTGCCATCAGCCGGACAGGTGAGGCAGATACGCAGTATTTT. Translated, it gives CAISRTGEADTQYF.

This clonotype came up many times. V is TRBV11-2 and J is TRBJ2-7, with TRBD2 as a possible D gene (6 bases). V dropped 5 bases and J dropped 2 bases, with 16 bases sitting between them. The germline V gene encodes CDR1 SGHAT and CDR2 FQNNGV. The length of the CDR3 is 15 residues. The CDR3: CASSHGGMRTYEQYF. Here the CDR3 DNA reads TGTGCCAGCAGCCACGGGGGTATGAGGACCTACGAGCAGTACTTC.

The sample holds many counts of this clonotype. The chain has TRBV12-3 or TRBV12-4 and TRBJ2-7; D uncertain. The CDR3 consists of 12 residues. V was shortened by 6 bases and J by 4 bases, with 10 bases between the two germline ends. The CDR3 protein is CASSPARYEQYF. Written as DNA, the CDR3 is TGTGCCAGCAGCCCCGCCCGGTACGAGCAGTACTTC.

This sequence joins TRBV20-1 and TRBJ2-2; perhaps TRBD2 as D (6 bases). Germline V gene sequence: CDR1 DFQATT, CDR2 SNEGSKA (reference sequence). The germline V and J ends were trimmed by 5 bases and 3 bases, with 7 bases remaining between them. The CDR3 consists of 12 residues. CDR3: CSAGEDTGELFF. For the CDR3, the DNA is TGCAGTGCTGGGGAGGACACCGGGGAGCTGTTTTTT.

At least ten counts were recorded for this clonotype. Written as DNA, the CDR3 is TGCGCCAGCAGCGGGGGGACTAGCGGGAGAGTCGGTGAGCAGTTCTTC. Encoded protein: CASSGGTSGRVGEQFF. The J gene is TRBJ2-1, the V gene TRBV5-1; 14 bases are a match to TRBD2. V shed 4 bases and J 9 bases; nucleotides not matched to a gene: 9. CDR1 and CDR2 (germline): SGHRS, YFSETQ. CDR3 length: 16 residues.

This clonotype was seen many times. V gene TRBV5-6 combines with J gene TRBJ2-5; TRBD1 matches at 7 bases. The CDR3 length is 14 residues. The V and J ends lost 4 bases and 4 bases, in that order; junction bases with no gene match: 7. Germline V gives CDR1 SGHDT, CDR2 YYEEEE. The CDR3 nucleotides are TGTGCCAGCAGCGCTGGGGCAGGGGGAGAGACCCAGTACTTC. Translation: CASSAGAGGETQYF.

In this sample, this clonotype turned up a few times. This rearrangement joins TRBV12-3 or TRBV12-4 to TRBJ2-7; perhaps TRBD1 as D (5 bases). The CDR3 contains 13 residues. With 2 bases removed from V and 1 base from J, the gap between germline ends came to 6 bases. CDR3 DNA: TGTGCCAGCAGTTTAAGACAGTCCTACGAGCAGTACTTC. The encoded protein is CASSLRQSYEQYF.

This clonotype was recorded many times. This chain connects TRBV3-1 to TRBJ2-5; D is undetermined. CDR1 is LGHDT, CDR2 YNNKEL, per germline (reference sequence). The CDR3 extends over 13 amino acids. Trimming took off 5 bases at V and 5 bases at J, with 12 bases between the two ends. In nucleotides, the CDR3 is TGTGCCAGCAGCAGCCCTCCCGTGGAGACCCAGTACTTC. Amino acid sequence: CASSSPPVETQYF.

The chain employs TRBV19 and TRBJ1-5; D unresolved. Germline CDR1 reads LNHDA; CDR2 reads SQIVND (reference sequence). Trimming shortened V by 5 bases and J by 5 bases, and 7 bases separated the two germline ends. This CDR3 contains 12 residues. The CDR3 protein is CASSDGDQPQHF. The CDR3 nucleotides are TGTGCCAGTAGTGATGGAGATCAGCCCCAGCATTTT.

The sample holds many counts of this clonotype. The rearrangement uses TRBV4-1 and TRBJ2-2; a possible D gene is TRBD2 (7 bases). CDR3 length: 16 amino acids. Trimming stripped 4 bases from V and 4 bases from J, with 16 bases between. Germline values: CDR1 MGHRA, CDR2 YSYEKL. DNA for the CDR3: TGCGCCAGCAGCCTCATGCGGGGGCAGAGCACCGGGGAGCTGTTTTTT. Protein sequence: CASSLMRGQSTGELFF.

Many counts were recorded for this clonotype. The chain is built from TRBV6-6 and TRBJ2-1; D gene ambiguous. Trimming shortened V by 4 bases and J by 1 base, and 11 bases separated the two germline ends. The CDR3 is made up of 15 amino acids. CDR1 and CDR2 (germline): MNHNY, SVGAGI (reference sequence). The CDR3 region has the DNA TGTGCCAGCAGTTCCTCAGAGCAGTCCTACAATGAGCAGTTCTTC. Amino acid sequence: CASSSSEQSYNEQFF.

This clonotype has a handful of counts. The rearrangement joins TRBV12-3 or TRBV12-4 to TRBJ2-1; D may match TRBD1 or TRBD2 (5 bases each). V was clipped by 0 bases and J by 15 bases, with 12 bases between them. This CDR3 has 12 amino acids. The CDR3 nucleotides are TGTGCCAGCAGTTTAGCCGGGGCCCAGAGGTTCTTC. It translates to CASSLAGAQRFF.

This clonotype has a count of ten or more. V usage is TRBV7-8 and J usage is TRBJ1-1, with TRBD1 matching 9 bases. Germline V gives CDR1 SGHVS, CDR2 FQNEAQ. Losses at the gene ends were 3 bases for V and 2 bases for J; bases not matched to a gene: 10. CDR3 size: 17 residues. CDR3 loop: CASSFTGQGVFNTEAFF. For the CDR3, the DNA is TGTGCCAGCAGCTTTACGGGACAGGGTGTGTTCAACACTGAAGCTTTCTTT. Supplemented by reference TRBV7-8 and TRBJ1-1, the full variable domain reads GAGVSQSPRYKVAKRGQDVALRCDPISGHVSLFWYQQALGQGPEFLTYFQNEAQLDKSGLPSDRFFAERPEGSVSTLKIQRTQQEDSAVYLCASSFTGQGVFNTEAFFGQGTRLTVV.

The chain uses TRBV19 and TRBJ1-1; D may be TRBD1 (6 bases). Germline CDR1 and CDR2: LNHDA and SQIVND (reference sequence). V was clipped by 4 bases and J by 1 base, with 13 bases between them. This CDR3 comprises 15 residues. The CDR3 DNA follows: TGTGCCAGTAGTACCAGGGGCGGCGGGAACACTGAAGCTTTCTTT. Amino acids: CASSTRGGGNTEAFF.

In its sample, this clonotype was seen a few times. This rearrangement joins TRBV7-9 to TRBJ1-4, with D possibly matching TRBD1 (6 bases). The CDR3 is 14 amino acids. The V gene lost 1 base and the J gene lost 8 bases, with 11 bases spanning the gap. Germline lookup yields CDR1 SEHNR and CDR2 FQNEAQ (reference sequence). CDR3 bases: TGTGCCAGCAGCTTAGGTGACAGGAACGAAAAACTGTTTTTT. Translated, it gives CASSLGDRNEKLFF.

This clonotype was observed a few times. V and J are TRBV5-1 and TRBJ2-7; 12 nucleotides align to TRBD2. V shed 3 bases and J 8 bases; nucleotides not matched to a gene: 12. This CDR3 comprises 16 residues. CDR1 is SGHRS, CDR2 YFSETQ, per germline. The CDR3 region has the DNA TGCGCCAGCAGCTCCGGGACGGTGGGACTAGCGGGTCAGCAGTACTTC. Its translation: CASSSGTVGLAGQQYF.